This T cell receptor (beta chain) is from a study of identical twins. Regarding the study as a whole: Sequences that were beta out-of-frame showed weaker excess twin sharing.

This clonotype was counted only a few times. The antigen is unknown. From the 5' RACE reads, TCRdb called clonotypes with MiXCR, one entry per CDR3 protein. The table shows 500,000 or so distinct CDR3 sequences, with 22% occurring only once. Trimming left V 2 bases short and J 6 bases short, with 10 bases between. The CDR3 covers 13 residues. The germline V gene has CDR1 KGHSH and CDR2 LQKENI. The data also belong to a second study, concerning T cells expressing NK-cell markers.

The sample comprised CD4+ T cells sorted from blood. The J gene is TRBJ1-1, the V gene TRBV18; the D is unclear. This sequence originates from a woman in her late teens or twenties in good health. DNA of the CDR3: TGTGCCAGCTCACCAGGGCTCAATGCTGAAGCTTTCTTT. This gives the protein CASSPGLNAEAFF.